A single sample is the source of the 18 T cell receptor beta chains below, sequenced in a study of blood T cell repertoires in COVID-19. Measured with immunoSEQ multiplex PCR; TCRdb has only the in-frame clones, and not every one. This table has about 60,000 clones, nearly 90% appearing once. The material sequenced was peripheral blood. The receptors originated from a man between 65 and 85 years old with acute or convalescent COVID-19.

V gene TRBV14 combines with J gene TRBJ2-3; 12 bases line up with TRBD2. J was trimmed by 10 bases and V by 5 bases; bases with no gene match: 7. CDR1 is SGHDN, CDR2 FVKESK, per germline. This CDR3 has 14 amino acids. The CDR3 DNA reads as TGTGCCAGCAGCGCCCCCACTAGCGGGGGGCCGCAGTATTTT. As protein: CASSAPTSGGPQYF.

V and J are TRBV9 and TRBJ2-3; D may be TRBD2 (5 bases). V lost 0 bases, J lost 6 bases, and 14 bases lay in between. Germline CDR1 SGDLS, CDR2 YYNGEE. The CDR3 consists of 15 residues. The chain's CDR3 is CASSVEGGSRDTQYF. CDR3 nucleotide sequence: TGTGCCAGCAGCGTAGAGGGTGGGAGCCGGGATACGCAGTATTTT.

The CDR3 is CASRTGAKNTEAFF. The CDR3 DNA sequence: TGTGCCAGCAGGACAGGGGCCAAGAACACTGAAGCTTTCTTT. The chain has TRBV2 and TRBJ1-1; 8 bases are a match to TRBD1. CDR1 is SNHLY and CDR2 is FYNNEI in the germline V gene. The ends lost 6 bases at V and 1 base at J; junction bases unmatched: 4. This CDR3 has 14 residues.

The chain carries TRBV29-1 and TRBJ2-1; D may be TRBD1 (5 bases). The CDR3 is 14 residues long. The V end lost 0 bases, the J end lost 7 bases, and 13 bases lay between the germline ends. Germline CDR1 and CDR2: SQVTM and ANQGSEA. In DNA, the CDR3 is TGCAGCGTTGAAGAAAGGGGAACGCGGAATGAGCAGTTCTTC. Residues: CSVEERGTRNEQFF.

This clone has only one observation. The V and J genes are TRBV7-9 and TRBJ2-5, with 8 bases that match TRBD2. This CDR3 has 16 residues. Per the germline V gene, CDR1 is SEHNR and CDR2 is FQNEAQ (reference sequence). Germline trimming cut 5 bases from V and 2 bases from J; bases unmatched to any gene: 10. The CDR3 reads CASSQRGGGRQETQYF. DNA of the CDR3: TGTGCCAGCAGCCAAAGGGGCGGGGGGAGGCAAGAGACCCAGTACTTC.

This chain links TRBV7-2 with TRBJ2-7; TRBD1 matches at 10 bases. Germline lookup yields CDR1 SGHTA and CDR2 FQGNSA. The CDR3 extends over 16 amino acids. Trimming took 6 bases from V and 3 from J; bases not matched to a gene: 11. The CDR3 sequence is CASRFTGTGEVYEQYF. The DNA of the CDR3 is TGTGCCAGCAGGTTTACCGGGACAGGGGAAGTCTACGAGCAGTACTTC.

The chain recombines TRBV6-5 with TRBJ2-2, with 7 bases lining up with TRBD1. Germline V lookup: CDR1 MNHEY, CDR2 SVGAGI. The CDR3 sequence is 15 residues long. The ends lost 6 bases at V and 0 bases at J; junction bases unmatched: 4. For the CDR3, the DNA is TGTGCCAGCAGCCTCGGACAGGCGAACACCGGGGAGCTGTTTTTT. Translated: CASSLGQANTGELFF.

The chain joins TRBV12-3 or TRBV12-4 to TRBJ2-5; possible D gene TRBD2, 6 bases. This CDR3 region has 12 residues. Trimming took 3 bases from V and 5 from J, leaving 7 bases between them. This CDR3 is CASSLGRETQYF. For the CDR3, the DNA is TGTGCCAGCAGTTTGGGGAGGGAGACCCAGTACTTC.

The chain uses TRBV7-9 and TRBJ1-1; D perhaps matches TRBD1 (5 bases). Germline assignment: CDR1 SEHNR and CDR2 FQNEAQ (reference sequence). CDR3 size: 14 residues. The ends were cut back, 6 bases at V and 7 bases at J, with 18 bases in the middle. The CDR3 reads CASSRKGKMVEAFF. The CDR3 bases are TGTGCCAGCAGTCGGAAGGGGAAGATGGTTGAAGCTTTCTTT.

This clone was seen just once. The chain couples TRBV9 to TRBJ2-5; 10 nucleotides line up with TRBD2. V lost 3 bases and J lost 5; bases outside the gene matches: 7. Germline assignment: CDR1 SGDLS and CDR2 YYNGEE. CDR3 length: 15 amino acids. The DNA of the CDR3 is TGTGCCAGCAGCGCGGGACTAGCGCATAGGGAGACCCAGTACTTC. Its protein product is CASSAGLAHRETQYF.

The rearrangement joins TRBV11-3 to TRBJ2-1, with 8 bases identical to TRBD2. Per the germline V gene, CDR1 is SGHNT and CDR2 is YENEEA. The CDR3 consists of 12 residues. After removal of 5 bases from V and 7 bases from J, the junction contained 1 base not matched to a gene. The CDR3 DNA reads TGTGCCAGCAGCCCGGGAGGGAATGAGCAGTTCTTC. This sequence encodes CASSPGGNEQFF. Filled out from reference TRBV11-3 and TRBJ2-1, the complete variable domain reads EAGVVQSPRYKIIEKKQPVAFWCNPISGHNTLYWYLQNLGQGPELLIRYENEEAVDDSQLPKDRFSAERLKGVDSTLKIQPAELGDSAVYLCASSPGGNEQFFGPGTRLTVL.

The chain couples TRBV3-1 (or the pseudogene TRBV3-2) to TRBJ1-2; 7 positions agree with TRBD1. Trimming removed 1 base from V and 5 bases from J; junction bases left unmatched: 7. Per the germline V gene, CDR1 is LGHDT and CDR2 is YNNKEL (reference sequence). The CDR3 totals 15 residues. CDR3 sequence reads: CASSQGPGQQYGYTF. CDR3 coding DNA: TGTGCCAGCAGCCAAGGCCCGGGACAGCAATATGGCTACACCTTC.

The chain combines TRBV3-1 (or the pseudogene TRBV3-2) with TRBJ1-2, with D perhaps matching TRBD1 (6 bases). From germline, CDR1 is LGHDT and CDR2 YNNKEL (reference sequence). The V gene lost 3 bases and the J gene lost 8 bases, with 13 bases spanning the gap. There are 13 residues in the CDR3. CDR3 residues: CASSHHQGKGYTF. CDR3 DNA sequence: TGTGCCAGCAGCCATCACCAGGGGAAAGGCTACACCTTC.

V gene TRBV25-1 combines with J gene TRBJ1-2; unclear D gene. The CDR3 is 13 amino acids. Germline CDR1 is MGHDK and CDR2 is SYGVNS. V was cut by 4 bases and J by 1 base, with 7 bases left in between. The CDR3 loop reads CASSGLSNYGYTF. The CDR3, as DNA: TGTGCCAGCAGTGGTCTCAGTAACTATGGCTACACCTTC.

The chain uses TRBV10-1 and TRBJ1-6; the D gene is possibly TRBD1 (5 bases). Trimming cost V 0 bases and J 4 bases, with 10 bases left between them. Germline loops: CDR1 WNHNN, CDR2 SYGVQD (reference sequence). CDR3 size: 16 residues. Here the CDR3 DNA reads TGCGCCAGCAGTGAGTCAGGGAACAGGTATAATTCACCCCTCCACTTT. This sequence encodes CASSESGNRYNSPLHF.

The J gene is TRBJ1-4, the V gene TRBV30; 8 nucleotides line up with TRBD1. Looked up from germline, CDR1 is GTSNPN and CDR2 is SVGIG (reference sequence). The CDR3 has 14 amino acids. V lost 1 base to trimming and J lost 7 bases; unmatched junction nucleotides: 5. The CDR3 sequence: CAWSAGGAGEKLFF. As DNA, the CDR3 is TGTGCCTGGAGTGCAGGGGGCGCGGGTGAAAAACTGTTTTTT.

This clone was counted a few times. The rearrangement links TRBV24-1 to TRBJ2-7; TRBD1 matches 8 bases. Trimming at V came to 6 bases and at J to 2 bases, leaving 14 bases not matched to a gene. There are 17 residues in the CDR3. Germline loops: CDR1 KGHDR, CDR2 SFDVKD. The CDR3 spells CATSMTGEPGGTYEQYF. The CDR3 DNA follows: TGTGCCACCAGTATGACAGGGGAGCCCGGTGGGACCTACGAGCAGTACTTC.

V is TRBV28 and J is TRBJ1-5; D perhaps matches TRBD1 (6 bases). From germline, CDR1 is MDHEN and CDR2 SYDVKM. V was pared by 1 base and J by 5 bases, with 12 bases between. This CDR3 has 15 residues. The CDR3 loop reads CASSLSPQGHQPQHF. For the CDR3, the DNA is TGTGCCAGCAGTTTATCCCCACAGGGTCATCAGCCCCAGCATTTT.